This is a list of T cell receptor beta chains from one sample in a study of blood T cell repertoires in COVID-19. TCRdb's copy holds only in-frame clones and misses some; the assay was immunoSEQ multiplex PCR. There are roughly 300,000 clones in the sample; around four fifths occur only once, and 1% to 1.5% lies in the top ten. Sequenced input: peripheral blood. These TCRs come from a woman aged 50 to 60 with acute or convalescent COVID-19. CDR3s include the opening cysteine and the closing phenylalanine or tryptophan. D genes are given only for firm matches. Clone sizes are given selectively: once, few, many, or a class where the clone is expanded.

D: -; J: TRBJ2-1; V: TRBV5-5; size: -; CDR3: CASSLVGGPYNEQFF; DNA: TGTGCCAGCAGCTTGGTGGGAGGCCCCTACAATGAGCAGTTCTTC
D: -; J: TRBJ2-2; V: TRBV18; size: -; CDR3: CASSPLGPGTGELFF; DNA: TGTGCCAGCTCACCCTTGGGGCCGGGCACCGGGGAGCTGTTTTTT
D: TRBD2; J: TRBJ2-1; V: TRBV2; size: few; CDR3: CASSEKTSGYNEQFF; DNA: TGTGCCAGCAGTGAGAAGACTAGCGGATACAATGAGCAGTTCTTC
D: -; J: TRBJ2-3; V: TRBV11-2; size: -; CDR3: CASSGRGDTQYF; DNA: TGTGCCAGCAGCGGGAGAGGTGATACGCAGTATTTT
D: TRBD2; J: TRBJ2-3; V: TRBV7-3; size: -; CDR3: CASGSGGTDTQYF; DNA: TGTGCCAGCGGTAGCGGGGGCACAGATACGCAGTATTTT
D: -; J: TRBJ2-3; V: TRBV9; size: -; CDR3: CASSVGPPSTDTQYF; DNA: TGTGCCAGCAGCGTAGGGCCCCCTAGCACAGATACGCAGTATTTT
D: -; J: TRBJ2-1; V: TRBV5-1; size: -; CDR3: CASSYHRGSGHTEQFF; DNA: TGCGCCAGCAGCTACCATCGGGGGTCCGGTCACACTGAGCAGTTCTTC
D: TRBD1; J: TRBJ1-1; V: TRBV2; size: -; CDR3: CASSGQGATEAFF; DNA: TGTGCCAGCAGTGGGCAGGGGGCCACTGAAGCTTTCTTT
D: -; J: TRBJ1-1; V: TRBV29-1; size: -; CDR3: CSVPGPGNSEAFF; DNA: TGCAGCGTCCCCGGCCCGGGGAACTCTGAAGCTTTCTTT
D: -; J: TRBJ1-5; V: TRBV6-1; size: -; CDR3: CASSESRGQPQHF; DNA: TGTGCCAGCAGTGAATCGCGGGGTCAGCCCCAGCATTTT
D: -; J: TRBJ2-5; V: TRBV25-1; size: -; CDR3: CASSSRQDPQETQYF; DNA: TGTGCCAGCAGTTCACGACAGGACCCGCAAGAGACCCAGTACTTC
D: -; J: TRBJ2-1; V: TRBV2; size: -; CDR3: CASKSSSADNEQFF; DNA: TGTGCCAGCAAGAGTTCCTCCGCGGATAATGAGCAGTTCTTC
D: -; J: TRBJ1-2; V: TRBV24-1; size: -; CDR3: CATSPDGDGYTF; DNA: TGTGCCACCAGCCCGGACGGGGATGGCTACACCTTC
D: TRBD1; J: TRBJ1-2; V: TRBV5-1; size: -; CDR3: CASMSTGGDYGYTF; DNA: TGCGCCAGCATGAGTACAGGGGGGGACTATGGCTACACCTTC
D: TRBD2; J: TRBJ2-3; V: TRBV7-9; size: few; CDR3: CASSDRLAGVQDTQYF; DNA: TGTGCCAGCAGCGACCGACTAGCGGGAGTCCAAGATACGCAGTATTTT
D: -; J: TRBJ1-2; V: TRBV5-1; size: -; CDR3: CASSRRVYEGYTF; DNA: TGCGCCAGCAGCCGGAGGGTCTACGAGGGCTACACCTTC
D: -; J: TRBJ2-4; V: TRBV6-1; size: -; CDR3: CASSEGHRNIQYF; DNA: TGTGCCAGCAGTGAAGGACATAGAAACATTCAGTACTTC
D: -; J: TRBJ1-3; V: TRBV9; size: -; CDR3: CASSDSSTGNTIYF; DNA: TGTGCCAGCAGCGACTCCTCCACTGGAAACACCATATATTTT
D: TRBD1; J: TRBJ1-4; V: TRBV6-6; size: few; CDR3: CASSRAGGVRQGDEKLFF; DNA: TGTGCCAGCAGTCGGGCAGGGGGCGTACGGCAAGGTGATGAAAAACTGTTTTTT
D: -; J: TRBJ1-3; V: TRBV19; size: few; CDR3: CASSIFHRIDSGNTIYF; DNA: TGTGCCAGTAGTATATTCCACAGGATAGACTCTGGAAACACCATATATTTT
D: TRBD1; J: TRBJ1-1; V: TRBV9; size: -; CDR3: CASSLRDRNTEAFF; DNA: TGTGCCAGCAGCCTCCGGGACAGGAACACTGAAGCTTTCTTT
D: TRBD1; J: TRBJ2-3; V: TRBV27; size: once; CDR3: CASSRQGADTQYF; DNA: TGTGCCAGCAGCCGACAGGGGGCAGATACGCAGTATTTT
D: -; J: TRBJ2-2; V: TRBV6-6; size: -; CDR3: CASSPIRGDRELFF; DNA: TGTGCCAGCAGTCCAATTCGGGGGGACAGGGAGCTGTTTTTT
D: TRBD1; J: TRBJ1-1; V: TRBV9; size: -; CDR3: CASSPWTGSNTEAFF; DNA: TGTGCCAGCAGCCCCTGGACAGGCTCGAACACTGAAGCTTTCTTT
D: -; J: TRBJ1-2; V: TRBV7-2; size: -; CDR3: CASSPPTVNYGYTF; DNA: TGTGCCAGCAGCCCCCCCACAGTTAACTATGGCTACACCTTC
D: TRBD1; J: TRBJ2-2; V: TRBV7-9; size: -; CDR3: CASHDRDRESWAGELFF; DNA: TGTGCCAGCCATGACCGGGACAGGGAAAGTTGGGCCGGGGAGCTGTTTTTT
D: TRBD2; J: TRBJ2-1; V: TRBV7-2; size: -; CDR3: CASSSQGVGLAGLDNEQFF; DNA: TGTGCCAGCAGCTCTCAGGGCGTCGGACTAGCGGGACTAGACAATGAGCAGTTCTTC
D: -; J: TRBJ2-1; V: TRBV21-1; size: -; CDR3: CASSIRREDQYNEQFF; DNA: TGTGCCAGCAGCATTCGGCGGGAGGACCAGTACAATGAGCAGTTCTTC
D: -; J: TRBJ2-1; V: TRBV6-8; size: -; CDR3: CASQTYNEQFF; DNA: TGTGCCAGCCAGACCTACAATGAGCAGTTCTTC
D: -; J: TRBJ2-6; V: TRBV24-1; size: few; CDR3: CATSDTRRDTDVLTF; DNA: TGTGCCACCAGTGACACACGCCGGGACACGGACGTCCTGACTTTC
D: -; J: TRBJ2-1; V: TRBV7-2; size: -; CDR3: CASSLAGWDEQFF; DNA: TGTGCCAGCAGCTTAGCCGGGTGGGATGAGCAGTTCTTC
D: -; J: TRBJ1-2; V: TRBV5-1; size: -; CDR3: CASSLALGEEGYTF; DNA: TGCGCCAGCAGCTTGGCCTTAGGGGAAGAAGGCTACACCTTC
D: -; J: TRBJ1-4; V: TRBV7-9; size: -; CDR3: CASSLQGTNEKLFF; DNA: TGTGCCAGCAGCTTACAGGGGACTAATGAAAAACTGTTTTTT
D: -; J: TRBJ2-3; V: TRBV12-2; size: -; CDR3: CASRLLRGRGGTDTQYF; DNA: TGTGCAAGTCGCTTACTACGTGGCAGGGGGGGCACAGATACGCAGTATTTT
D: TRBD1; J: TRBJ2-3; V: TRBV9; size: once; CDR3: CASSVLRQGPDTQYF; DNA: TGTGCCAGCAGCGTACTTAGACAGGGCCCAGATACGCAGTATTTT
D: TRBD1; J: TRBJ2-2; V: TRBV5-1; size: -; CDR3: CASSGGQGTGELFF; DNA: TGCGCCAGCAGCGGGGGACAGGGTACCGGGGAGCTGTTTTTT
D: TRBD1; J: TRBJ2-6; V: TRBV10-3; size: -; CDR3: CAISTTGVYSGANVLTF; DNA: TGTGCCATCAGTACGACAGGGGTATACTCTGGGGCCAACGTCCTGACTTTC
D: TRBD1; J: TRBJ1-5; V: TRBV19; size: -; CDR3: CASWDRLGGNQPQHF; DNA: TGTGCCAGTTGGGACAGGTTGGGGGGGAATCAGCCCCAGCATTTT
D: -; J: TRBJ1-2; V: TRBV10-3; size: once; CDR3: CAISNLAQGHGYTF; DNA: TGTGCCATCAGTAACCTTGCCCAGGGGCACGGCTACACCTTC
D: -; J: TRBJ2-2; V: TRBV9; size: few; CDR3: CASSVRGVNTGELFF; DNA: TGTGCCAGCAGCGTTCGCGGCGTGAACACCGGGGAGCTGTTTTTT
D: -; J: TRBJ1-2; V: TRBV11-2; size: -; CDR3: CASSLIGQNYGYTF; DNA: TGTGCCAGCAGCTTAATTGGGCAGAACTATGGCTACACCTTC
D: TRBD1; J: TRBJ1-1; V: TRBV14; size: once; CDR3: CASNTGGASTEAFF; DNA: TGTGCCAGCAATACAGGGGGCGCGTCCACTGAAGCTTTCTTT
D: TRBD2; J: TRBJ2-3; V: TRBV4-2; size: -; CDR3: CASSPLSGRSTDTQYF; DNA: TGTGCCAGCAGCCCTCTTAGCGGGAGAAGCACAGATACGCAGTATTTT
D: TRBD2; J: TRBJ2-5; V: TRBV7-2; size: -; CDR3: CASSSGLAGETQYF; DNA: TGTGCCAGCAGCTCCGGACTAGCGGGAGAGACCCAGTACTTC
D: -; J: TRBJ1-1; V: TRBV14; size: -; CDR3: CASSQDDQGVPEAFF; DNA: TGTGCCAGCAGCCAAGACGATCAAGGAGTCCCTGAAGCTTTCTTT